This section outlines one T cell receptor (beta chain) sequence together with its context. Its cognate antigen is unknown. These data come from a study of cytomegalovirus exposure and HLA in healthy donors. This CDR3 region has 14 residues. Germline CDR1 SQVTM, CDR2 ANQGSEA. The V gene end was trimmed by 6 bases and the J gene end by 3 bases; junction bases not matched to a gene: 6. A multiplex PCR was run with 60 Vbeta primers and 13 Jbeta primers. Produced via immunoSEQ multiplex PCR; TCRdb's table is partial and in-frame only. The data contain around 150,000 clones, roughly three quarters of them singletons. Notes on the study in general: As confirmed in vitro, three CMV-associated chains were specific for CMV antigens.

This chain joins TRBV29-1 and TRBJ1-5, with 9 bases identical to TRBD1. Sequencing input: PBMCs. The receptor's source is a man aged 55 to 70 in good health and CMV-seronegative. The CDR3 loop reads CSVRDRDFNQPQHF. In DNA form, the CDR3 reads TGCAGCGTCCGGGACAGGGACTTCAATCAGCCCCAGCATTTT.